The 27 T cell receptor beta chains presented below share a single source sample, sequenced in a study of control samples from healthy donors and cancer patients. The repertoire was sequenced with immunoSEQ multiplex PCR; TCRdb's copy has only in-frame clones and lacks some. The sample records 150,000 or so clones, more than 85% being singletons. The specimen sequenced was blood. These TCRs come from a woman between 25 and 40 years old in good health.

The rearrangement joins TRBV7-2 to TRBJ2-5; D may be TRBD2 (5 bases). Germline CDR1 and CDR2: SGHTA and FQGNSA. CDR3 size: 15 residues. V was trimmed by 5 bases and J by 2 bases, leaving 15 bases between them. The CDR3 DNA follows: TGTGCCAGCAGCCAGGTAAAAGGCGGGCAAGAGACCCAGTACTTC. Translated, it gives CASSQVKGGQETQYF.

V gene TRBV28 combines with J gene TRBJ2-1; TRBD1 agrees at 11 bases. V lost 0 bases and J lost 10; bases outside the gene matches: 8. CDR3 length: 16 amino acids. The germline gives CDR1 MDHEN, CDR2 SYDVKM. The DNA of the CDR3 is TGTGCCAGCAGTTTATGGGACAGGGGGCCCCCGGGGGAGCAGTTCTTC. Its protein is CASSLWDRGPPGEQFF.

This clone was seen only once. The chain is built from TRBV13 and TRBJ2-7; 12 bases line up with TRBD2. The ends lost 4 bases at V and 2 bases at J; junction bases unmatched: 3. Germline CDR1 is PRHDT and CDR2 is FYEKMQ (reference sequence). This CDR3 has 15 amino acids. In DNA form, the CDR3 reads TGTGCCAGCAGCTCGGGGACTAGCGGGCCCTACGAGCAGTACTTC. It translates to CASSSGTSGPYEQYF.

The V gene is TRBV2, the J gene TRBJ2-1; D perhaps matches TRBD1 (5 bases). The CDR3 is 14 amino acids. Germline CDR1 reads SNHLY; CDR2 reads FYNNEI. Trimming shortened V by 6 bases and J by 1 base, and 10 bases separated the two germline ends. Here the CDR3 reads CASSRRTSYNEQFF. The CDR3 DNA sequence: TGTGCCAGCAGCCGAAGGACATCCTACAATGAGCAGTTCTTC.

This chain connects TRBV19 to TRBJ2-7, with D maybe TRBD1 (6 bases). CDR3 size: 16 residues. From germline, CDR1 is LNHDA and CDR2 SQIVND (reference sequence). V shed 3 bases and J shed 6 bases, with 21 bases lying between them. CDR3 sequence reads: CASSMGTRGARTEQYF. The CDR3 bases are TGTGCCAGTAGTATGGGGACACGAGGGGCGCGTACCGAGCAGTACTTC. Using reference TRBV19 and TRBJ2-7 for the parts outside the CDR3, the full variable domain is DGGITQSPKYLFRKEGQNVTLSCEQNLNHDAMYWYRQDPGQGLRLIYYSQIVNDFQKGDIAEGYSVSREKKESFPLTVTSAQKNPTAFYLCASSMGTRGARTEQYFGPGTRLTVT.

The V call is TRBV29-1, the J call TRBJ1-3; the match to TRBD1 covers 9 bases. The CDR3 loop spans 16 amino acids. Looked up from germline, CDR1 is SQVTM and CDR2 is ANQGSEA. The trim removed 5 bases at V and 4 bases at J, leaving 12 bases unmatched. This CDR3 reads CSVLRGDRVVGNTIYF. For the CDR3, the DNA is TGCAGCGTTCTTCGAGGGGACAGGGTGGTAGGAAACACCATATATTTT.

This chain connects TRBV5-4 to TRBJ1-6; the D gene is possibly TRBD1 (5 bases). Germline CDR1 reads SGHNT; CDR2 reads YYREEE (reference sequence). The V gene lost 4 bases and the J gene lost 5 bases, with 16 bases spanning the gap. The CDR3 consists of 16 residues. CDR3 amino acids: CASSRGGGKNNSPLHF. Here the CDR3 DNA reads TGTGCCAGCAGCCGTGGGGGGGGTAAAAATAATTCACCCCTCCACTTT.

This chain uses TRBV9 with TRBJ1-5; D not certain. The ends were cut back, 0 bases at V and 6 bases at J, with 10 bases in the middle. The CDR3 loop spans 14 amino acids. Germline CDR1 SGDLS, CDR2 YYNGEE. Here the CDR3 reads CASSVERAGQPQHF. CDR3 DNA: TGTGCCAGCAGCGTAGAAAGAGCGGGTCAGCCCCAGCATTTT.

The chain's CDR3 is CASSPGAGGFEQYF. In DNA, the CDR3 is TGTGCCAGCAGCCCCGGGGCGGGAGGCTTCGAGCAGTACTTC. The genes are TRBV9 and TRBJ2-7; TRBD2 aligns across 8 bases. Germline V gene data show CDR1 as SGDLS and CDR2 as YYNGEE. V lost 4 bases, J lost 6 bases, and 9 bases stayed unmatched. There are 14 residues in the CDR3. The variable domain in full, with the rest retrieved from reference TRBV9 and TRBJ2-7, is DSGVTQTPKHLITATGQRVTLRCSPRSGDLSVYWYQQSLDQGLQFLIQYYNGEERAKGNILERFSAQQFPDLHSELNLSSLELGDSALYFCASSPGAGGFEQYFGPGTRLTVT.

V is TRBV18 and J is TRBJ2-1, with 10 bases identical to TRBD1. The CDR3 has 17 amino acids. Germline V gives CDR1 KGHSH, CDR2 LQKENI. Trimming at V came to 1 base and at J to 9 bases, leaving 12 bases not matched to a gene. In nucleotides, the CDR3 is TGTGCCAGCTCACCACGTGATCGTGGACAGGGGGGGAGTGAGCAGTTCTTC. Its protein product is CASSPRDRGQGGSEQFF.

This chain joins TRBV12-3 or TRBV12-4 and TRBJ2-7; no definite D call. There are 13 residues in the CDR3. Between the trimmed V and J ends, which lost 1 base and 3 bases, there was a span of 7 bases. The CDR3 region has the DNA TGTGCCAGCAGTTTAGGGGCGGACTACGAGCAGTACTTC. Translating gives CASSLGADYEQYF.

The chain joins TRBV18 to TRBJ1-1; D unresolved. The CDR3 is made up of 13 amino acids. With 10 bases removed from V and 5 bases from J, the gap between germline ends came to 17 bases. CDR1 and CDR2 (germline): KGHSH, LQKENI. CDR3 protein: CATGVEASTEAFF. The CDR3 DNA reads as TGTGCCACCGGCGTGGAGGCCAGTACTGAAGCTTTCTTT.

This chain joins TRBV5-1 and TRBJ1-3, with TRBD1 matching over 11 bases. Germline lookup yields CDR1 SGHRS and CDR2 YFSETQ. V was pared by 0 bases and J by 3 bases, with 2 bases of the junction left unmatched. The CDR3 loop spans 16 amino acids. CDR3 sequence reads: CASSLEGQGVGNTIYF. The CDR3 coding sequence is TGCGCCAGCAGCTTGGAGGGACAGGGGGTTGGAAACACCATATATTTT. Filled out from reference TRBV5-1 and TRBJ1-3, the complete variable domain reads KAGVTQTPRYLIKTRGQQVTLSCSPISGHRSVSWYQQTPGQGLQFLFEYFSETQRNKGNFPGRFSGRQFSNSRSEMNVSTLELGDSALYLCASSLEGQGVGNTIYFGEGSWLTVV.

The chain is built from TRBV7-6 and TRBJ2-2; 8 bases are a match to TRBD1. Germline V gene lookup returns CDR1 SGHVS and CDR2 FNYEAQ. V shed 2 bases, J shed 1 base, and the junction held 12 bases outside the gene matches. The CDR3 covers 19 residues. Written as DNA, the CDR3 is TGTGCCAGCAGCTTAAGGGCCCGCACAGGGGGGAGGAACACCGGGGAGCTGTTTTTT. As protein: CASSLRARTGGRNTGELFF.

V usage is TRBV6-5 and J usage is TRBJ1-6, with D possibly being TRBD1 (5 bases). This CDR3 is 14 amino acids long. CDR1 is MNHEY, CDR2 SVGAGI, per germline. V was pared by 6 bases and J by 7 bases, with 13 bases between. The CDR3 DNA reads TGTGCCAGCAGAGGGGCAGGAGAGAATTCACCCCTCCACTTT. This codes for CASRGAGENSPLHF.

The rearrangement joins TRBV14 to TRBJ2-1, with TRBD2 identical over 8 bases. Germline V gives CDR1 SGHDN, CDR2 FVKESK. V lost 5 bases to trimming and J lost 4 bases; unmatched junction nucleotides: 10. There are 16 residues in the CDR3. The CDR3 spells CASSYLAGVAYNEQFF. The CDR3 DNA follows: TGTGCCAGCAGCTACCTAGCGGGTGTGGCTTACAATGAGCAGTTCTTC.

The chain couples TRBV18 to TRBJ1-1; 7 bases map to TRBD1. V was pared by 4 bases and J by 1 base, with 6 bases of the junction left unmatched. Germline assignment: CDR1 KGHSH and CDR2 LQKENI. The CDR3 consists of 15 residues. CDR3 coding DNA: TGTGCCAGCTCACGACAGACAGGGACGAACACTGAAGCTTTCTTT. Translated: CASSRQTGTNTEAFF.

This clone has just one count. J is TRBJ1-5 and V is TRBV6-6; TRBD1 aligns across 9 bases. Germline assignment: CDR1 MNHNY and CDR2 SVGAGI (reference sequence). This CDR3 region has 14 residues. V lost 10 bases to trimming and J lost 2 bases; unmatched junction nucleotides: 6. For the CDR3, the DNA is TGTGCCACCACAGGGGGCTCAGGCAATCAGCCCCAGCATTTT. It encodes CATTGGSGNQPQHF.

The chain links TRBV27 to TRBJ2-6; 7 nucleotides agree with TRBD2. CDR3 length equals 15 residues. V shed 6 bases and J 4 bases; nucleotides not matched to a gene: 6. Germline V gives CDR1 MNHEY, CDR2 SMNVEV (reference sequence). The CDR3 protein is CASSFGTTGANVLTF. In DNA, the CDR3 is TGTGCCAGCAGCTTTGGGACTACGGGGGCCAACGTCCTGACTTTC.

The chain recombines TRBV4-2 with TRBJ2-1; D may be TRBD2 (6 bases). The V gene's germline CDR1 is LGHNA and CDR2 YNFKEQ. Trimming removed 4 bases from V and 3 bases from J, with 19 bases in between. The CDR3 runs 17 residues. The CDR3: CASSPLDLRESYNEQFF. The CDR3 DNA is TGTGCCAGCAGCCCCCTAGACCTGCGGGAAAGCTACAATGAGCAGTTCTTC.

The chain employs TRBV5-1 and TRBJ1-3; 7 nucleotides match TRBD1. The CDR3 extends over 20 amino acids. Trimming cost V 1 base and J 0 bases; bases outside gene matches: 16. Per the germline V gene, CDR1 is SGHRS and CDR2 is YFSETQ. The chain's CDR3 is CASSLTTGVPNNPSGNTIYF. CDR3 DNA sequence: TGCGCCAGCAGCTTGACAACAGGGGTGCCGAACAATCCCTCTGGAAACACCATATATTTT.

The genes are TRBV24-1 and TRBJ2-7; D is possibly TRBD1 or TRBD2 (7 bases each). The length of the CDR3 is 14 residues. From germline, CDR1 is KGHDR and CDR2 SFDVKD. V dropped 7 bases and J dropped 5 bases, with 17 bases sitting between them. CDR3 DNA: TGTGCCACCAGCTCAGGGGGGGCGCAGGACGAGCAGTACTTC. This translates into CATSSGGAQDEQYF.

The sample holds one count of this clone. The chain uses TRBV2 and TRBJ1-1; possibly TRBD1 for D (5 bases). CDR1 and CDR2 (germline): SNHLY, FYNNEI. The CDR3 length is 13 residues. Trimming took off 8 bases at V and 7 bases at J, with 17 bases between the two ends. CDR3 sequence reads: CASQGEGMGEAFF. The CDR3, as DNA: TGTGCCAGCCAGGGAGAGGGAATGGGTGAAGCTTTCTTT.

This clone appeared once. The CDR3 here is CAWSPPGLAGHNEQFF. CDR3 in DNA: TGTGCCTGGAGTCCCCCGGGACTAGCGGGCCACAATGAGCAGTTCTTC. The chain employs TRBV30 and TRBJ2-1, with 12 nucleotides matching TRBD2. CDR1 is GTSNPN, CDR2 SVGIG, per germline (reference sequence). V gave up 2 bases and J gave up 5 bases; unmatched junction bases: 7. The CDR3 runs to 16 residues.

This clone occurred a few times. This rearrangement joins TRBV6-6 to TRBJ2-7, with 8 bases identical to TRBD2. This CDR3 is 15 amino acids long. V trimming: 2 bases; J trimming: 5 bases; junction bases outside the gene matches: 8. Per the germline V gene, CDR1 is MNHNY and CDR2 is SVGAGI (reference sequence). CDR3 nucleotide sequence: TGTGCCAGCAGTTACATAGCTAGCGGGTTCAACGAGCAGTACTTC. This translates into CASSYIASGFNEQYF.

The rearrangement links TRBV6-4 to TRBJ2-1; a weak D match, TRBD2 (6 bases). This CDR3 has 13 residues. The germline CDR1 and CDR2 sequences are MRHNA and SNTAGT. V gave up 2 bases and J gave up 8 bases, with 10 bases separating them. The DNA for the CDR3 is TGTGCCAGCAGTGACGCGGGGCGGGATGAGCAGTTCTTC. Its protein product is CASSDAGRDEQFF.

The chain combines TRBV6-5 with TRBJ2-3, with 8 positions matching TRBD2. The CDR3 spans 13 residues. Germline V CDR1 and CDR2: MNHEY, SVGAGI. Trimming cost V 5 bases and J 6 bases; bases outside gene matches: 4. The CDR3 bases are TGTGCCAGCAGTAGCGGGAGAGGGGATACGCAGTATTTT. Its protein is CASSSGRGDTQYF.